The 2 T cell receptor beta chains presented below share a single source sample, sequenced in a study of blood T cell repertoires in COVID-19. Profiling relied on immunoSEQ multiplex PCR, and the TCRdb table lists in-frame clones only, not all of them. Of approximately 230,000 clones in the sample, around 83% were seen once. Material: peripheral blood. The receptors shown here come from an elderly man with acute or convalescent COVID-19.

V usage is TRBV5-1 and J usage is TRBJ2-1, with TRBD2 matching 10 bases. V shed 3 bases, J shed 9 bases, and the junction held 9 bases outside the gene matches. This CDR3 contains 15 residues. Looked up from germline, CDR1 is SGHRS and CDR2 is YFSETQ. CDR3 in amino acids: CASSWRVAGGSEQFF. The CDR3 coding sequence is TGCGCCAGCAGCTGGAGGGTAGCGGGAGGTAGTGAGCAGTTCTTC.

The chain employs TRBV4-1 and TRBJ2-7; TRBD1 matches at 9 bases. Germline trimming cut 1 base from V and 2 bases from J; bases unmatched to any gene: 3. Germline values: CDR1 MGHRA, CDR2 YSYEKL. The CDR3 is 15 amino acids. In DNA form, the CDR3 reads TGCGCCAGCAGCCAAGTCGGGACAGGGACCTACGAGCAGTACTTC. The encoded protein is CASSQVGTGTYEQYF.